These 22 T cell receptor beta chains were sequenced from one sample in a study of cytomegalovirus exposure and HLA in healthy donors. Some clones are missing from TCRdb's copy, which holds only in-frame ones; the method was immunoSEQ multiplex PCR. The profile covers approximately 90,000 clones, with under 95% appearing a single time and about 1.1% taken by the ten largest. The source material was PBMCs. Source of these receptors: a woman in her 30s in good health and CMV-seropositive.

This clone was counted a single time. The V and J genes are TRBV29-1 and TRBJ1-2; D gene ambiguous. The germline V and J ends were trimmed by 3 bases and 2 bases, with 7 bases remaining between them. The CDR3 loop spans 12 amino acids. Looked up from germline, CDR1 is SQVTM and CDR2 is ANQGSEA. The CDR3 sequence is CSVDRFNYGYTF. CDR3 coding DNA: TGCAGCGTTGACAGATTCAACTATGGCTACACCTTC. Drawing the rest from reference TRBV29-1 and TRBJ1-2, the complete variable domain is SAVISQKPSRDICQRGTSLTIQCQVDSQVTMMFWYRQQPGQSLTLIATANQGSEATYESGFVIDKFPISRPNLTFSTLTVSNMSPEDSSIYLCSVDRFNYGYTFGSGTRLTVV.

The CDR3 nucleotides read TGTGCCAGCAGTTCCACCAGGTCGTCCGGAAACACCATATATTTT. This translates into CASSSTRSSGNTIYF. V usage is TRBV6-5 and J usage is TRBJ1-3; D is undetermined. The CDR3 is 15 residues long. Germline lookup yields CDR1 MNHEY and CDR2 SVGAGI. Deletions cut 4 bases from V and 4 bases from J, with 14 bases between.

This clone was seen only once. The J gene is TRBJ2-5, the V gene TRBV18; D call uncertain. The CDR3 loop spans 15 amino acids. Germline V gene lookup returns CDR1 KGHSH and CDR2 LQKENI. V was shortened by 2 bases and J by 3 bases, with 13 bases between the two germline ends. Here the CDR3 DNA reads TGTGCCAGCTCACCAGGTGAGCTCACCGAAGAGACCCAGTACTTC. Residues: CASSPGELTEETQYF.

The V gene is TRBV6-5, the J gene TRBJ2-5, with a weak D call TRBD1 (5 bases). Germline-derived CDR1 and CDR2 are MNHEY and SVGAGI. V was pared by 6 bases and J by 2 bases, with 16 bases between. CDR3 length equals 15 residues. The CDR3 loop is CASREQAWKQETQYF. The DNA of the CDR3 is TGTGCCAGCAGGGAACAGGCCTGGAAACAAGAGACCCAGTACTTC.

The rearrangement joins TRBV4-3 to TRBJ1-3; 9 bases line up with TRBD1. Losses at the gene ends were 5 bases for V and 1 base for J; bases not matched to a gene: 3. CDR3 length: 15 amino acids. Germline-derived CDR1 and CDR2 are LGHNA and YSLEER. Here the CDR3 reads CASSAGTGSGNTIYF. Written as DNA, the CDR3 is TGCGCCAGCAGCGCCGGGACAGGGTCTGGAAACACCATATATTTT.

The chain has TRBV29-1 and TRBJ2-7, with 7 bases that match TRBD2. Germline CDR1 SQVTM, CDR2 ANQGSEA. The V segment lost 7 bases and the J segment 3 bases; nucleotides outside the gene matches: 9. The CDR3 has 13 residues. The CDR3, as DNA: TGCAGCGCCTCGGGGGGACGGCGCTACGAGCAGTACTTC. Translated, it gives CSASGGRRYEQYF.

The rearrangement uses TRBV7-9 and TRBJ1-5; D not certain. V was trimmed by 0 bases and J by 5 bases, leaving 17 bases between them. The CDR3 runs to 17 residues. CDR1 and CDR2 from the germline V gene are SEHNR and FQNEAQ (reference sequence). CDR3 bases: TGTGCCAGCAGCTTAGCGCGAGGCTTCGATGGCCATCAGCCCCAGCATTTT. It encodes CASSLARGFDGHQPQHF.

The V gene is TRBV11-2, the J gene TRBJ1-1; tentative D call: TRBD1 (6 bases). The V gene lost 3 bases and the J gene lost 0 bases, with 17 bases spanning the gap. The CDR3 sequence is 17 residues long. The germline V gene has CDR1 SGHAT and CDR2 FQNNGV. Here the CDR3 reads CASSFWTEGFMNTEAFF. CDR3 coding DNA: TGTGCCAGCAGCTTCTGGACAGAAGGATTCATGAACACTGAAGCTTTCTTT.

This rearrangement joins TRBV28 to TRBJ1-5; D ambiguous. The CDR3 covers 11 residues. Germline lookup yields CDR1 MDHEN and CDR2 SYDVKM. Between the trimmed V and J ends, which lost 10 bases and 1 base, there was a span of 5 bases. CDR3: CATLSNQPQHF. The CDR3 coding sequence is TGTGCCACCTTAAGCAATCAGCCCCAGCATTTT.

This chain links TRBV19 with TRBJ2-2, with D uncertain. Trimming removed 3 bases from V and 4 bases from J, with 9 bases in between. Germline CDR1 LNHDA, CDR2 SQIVND (reference sequence). The length of the CDR3 is 14 residues. For the CDR3, the DNA is TGTGCCAGTAGTATCAGAGGTTCCACCGGGGAGCTGTTTTTT. Protein product: CASSIRGSTGELFF. The entire variable domain, with the rest obtained from reference TRBV19 and TRBJ2-2, is as follows: DGGITQSPKYLFRKEGQNVTLSCEQNLNHDAMYWYRQDPGQGLRLIYYSQIVNDFQKGDIAEGYSVSREKKESFPLTVTSAQKNPTAFYLCASSIRGSTGELFFGEGSRLTVL.

J is TRBJ1-3 and V is TRBV5-1; D remains unclear. From germline, CDR1 is SGHRS and CDR2 YFSETQ. The CDR3 extends over 17 amino acids. V was trimmed by 0 bases and J by 4 bases, leaving 17 bases between them. Here the CDR3 DNA reads TGCGCCAGCAGCTTGGTGGGGAGCAATTTTGGGGGAAACACCATATATTTT. Encoded protein: CASSLVGSNFGGNTIYF. Full variable domain (missing parts from reference TRBV5-1 and TRBJ1-3): KAGVTQTPRYLIKTRGQQVTLSCSPISGHRSVSWYQQTPGQGLQFLFEYFSETQRNKGNFPGRFSGRQFSNSRSEMNVSTLELGDSALYLCASSLVGSNFGGNTIYFGEGSWLTVV.

The chain has TRBV4-3 and TRBJ1-1; TRBD1 aligns across 9 bases. The CDR3 extends over 16 amino acids. V trimming: 4 bases; J trimming: 8 bases; junction bases outside the gene matches: 14. Germline V gene sequence: CDR1 LGHNA, CDR2 YSLEER. The CDR3 region has the DNA TGCGCCAGCAGCCGAATCCCGGGACAGGGCCTTGAGGAAGCTTTCTTT. It translates to CASSRIPGQGLEEAFF.

J is TRBJ2-2 and V is TRBV5-4, with 9 bases matching TRBD2. In germline, CDR1 is SGHNT, CDR2 YYREEE (reference sequence). V dropped 3 bases and J dropped 3; count of bases not matched to a gene: 6. CDR3 length: 16 residues. CDR3 in amino acids: CASSSLAGVDTGELFF. The CDR3 DNA follows: TGTGCCAGCAGCTCTTTAGCGGGAGTGGACACCGGGGAGCTGTTTTTT.

A single count supports this clone. The rearrangement joins TRBV27 to TRBJ2-7; 11 bases line up with TRBD2. Germline CDR1 reads MNHEY; CDR2 reads SMNVEV (reference sequence). This CDR3 region has 15 residues. Trimming took 6 bases from V and 2 from J; bases not matched to a gene: 6. CDR3 sequence (DNA): TGTGCCAGCAGCTCACTAGCGGGAGAACCCTACGAGCAGTACTTC. Amino acid sequence: CASSSLAGEPYEQYF.

The chain employs TRBV11-2 and TRBJ1-1, with TRBD1 as a possible D gene (5 bases). CDR1 is SGHAT and CDR2 is FQNNGV in the germline V gene. CDR3 length: 13 amino acids. V shed 3 bases and J shed 3 bases, with 8 bases lying between them. Here the CDR3 DNA reads TGTGCCAGCAGCTTGAGACAGTACACTGAAGCTTTCTTT. As protein: CASSLRQYTEAFF.

The gene calls are TRBV6-6 and TRBJ2-2, with D possibly TRBD1 on 5 matching bases. The V end was cut by 8 bases, the J end by 9 bases, with 10 bases between. The CDR3 loop spans 11 amino acids. Looked up from germline, CDR1 is MNHNY and CDR2 is SVGAGI (reference sequence). CDR3 in amino acids: CASGPGRELFF. CDR3 nucleotide sequence: TGTGCCAGCGGGCCAGGGCGGGAGCTGTTTTTT.

The chain uses TRBV5-1 and TRBJ2-7; maybe TRBD2 (6 bases). The germline CDR1 and CDR2 sequences are SGHRS and YFSETQ. This CDR3 has 14 residues. Between the trimmed V and J ends, which lost 4 bases and 3 bases, there was a span of 14 bases. The CDR3, as DNA: TGCGCCAGCAGCATCGAGCGGGTAAGCTACGAGCAGTACTTC. It is translated as CASSIERVSYEQYF.

The chain combines TRBV28 with TRBJ2-6; TRBD1 matches at 7 bases. The CDR3 is 16 amino acids. Germline CDR1 MDHEN, CDR2 SYDVKM. Germline trimming cut 6 bases from V and 1 base from J; bases unmatched to any gene: 6. CDR3 bases: TGTGCCAGCAGGCCTCACAGGGGTTCTGGGGCCAACGTCCTGACTTTC. This codes for CASRPHRGSGANVLTF.

The chain carries TRBV28 and TRBJ2-7, with TRBD1 matching 7 bases. V trimming: 5 bases; J trimming: 2 bases; junction bases outside the gene matches: 9. Germline CDR1 and CDR2: MDHEN and SYDVKM. The CDR3 sequence is 15 residues long. The CDR3: CASSRDSAAPYEQYF. CDR3 in DNA: TGTGCCAGCAGTCGGGACAGCGCGGCACCCTACGAGCAGTACTTC.

The table lists this clone with a count of one. V gene TRBV7-2 combines with J gene TRBJ2-7; 10 bases fit TRBD1. Germline V gives CDR1 SGHTA, CDR2 FQGNSA. The CDR3 runs to 16 residues. Unmatched junction bases numbered 9, after V lost 4 bases and J lost 3 bases. The CDR3: CASSSRQGARYYEQYF. DNA for the CDR3: TGTGCCAGCAGCTCAAGACAGGGGGCGCGATACTACGAGCAGTACTTC.

CDR3 coding DNA: TGTGCCAGCATTTATGCAGATACGCAGTATTTT. Protein sequence: CASIYADTQYF. The genes are TRBV27 and TRBJ2-3; D gene ambiguous. The V gene lost 7 bases and the J gene lost 4 bases, with 6 bases spanning the gap. The V gene's germline CDR1 is MNHEY and CDR2 SMNVEV (reference sequence). The CDR3 spans 11 residues.

The chain combines TRBV7-2 with TRBJ2-7; 9 bases align to TRBD2. Unmatched junction bases numbered 3, after V lost 1 base and J lost 2 bases. CDR3 size: 15 residues. From germline, CDR1 is SGHTA and CDR2 FQGNSA. CDR3 nucleotides: TGTGCCAGCAGCTTAGGGCTAGCGGGAACCTACGAGCAGTACTTC. Protein product: CASSLGLAGTYEQYF. The entire variable domain, with the rest obtained from reference TRBV7-2 and TRBJ2-7, is as follows: GAGVSQSPSNKVTEKGKDVELRCDPISGHTALYWYRQSLGQGLEFLIYFQGNSAPDKSGLPSDRFSAERTGGSVSTLTIQRTQQEDSAVYLCASSLGLAGTYEQYFGPGTRLTVT.